One and the same sample provided the 29 T cell receptor beta chains below, sequenced in a study of chronic HIV infection and antiretroviral therapy. Using its own MiXCR run on the 5' RACE reads, TCRdb lists one record per CDR3 protein. The sample lists fewer than 40,000 distinct CDR3 sequences, roughly 9.1% seen once, with less than 3% in the top ten. The specimen was peripheral blood. These receptors all come from an adult who had HIV and had not received antiretroviral therapy, or was an uninfected healthy control (not recorded which).

In regard to this clonotype: A clone one base away is much larger, so this may be a read error. The chain recombines TRBV27 with TRBJ1-5, with TRBD1 identical over 8 bases. Looked up from germline, CDR1 is MNHEY and CDR2 is SMNVEV (reference sequence). The CDR3 extends over 14 amino acids. In nucleotides, the CDR3 is TGTGCCAGCAGTCGTGACAGGGGCAATCAGCTCCAGCATTTT. Its translation is CASSRDRGNQLQHF.

DNA for the CDR3: TGTGCCAGCAGTTTATCCTACAGGGGAGGGCATTTGAACACTGAAGCTTTCTTT. Translation: CASSLSYRGGHLNTEAFF. The chain recombines TRBV28 with TRBJ1-1, with 7 bases aligning to TRBD1. The germline V gene has CDR1 MDHEN and CDR2 SYDVKM. The CDR3 covers 18 residues. Trimming cost V 1 base and J 0 bases; bases outside gene matches: 11.

This clonotype was observed a handful of times. This chain uses TRBV5-1 with TRBJ2-6; no clear D gene. The CDR3 loop spans 15 amino acids. V was cut by 6 bases and J by 3 bases, with 13 bases left in between. The germline V gene has CDR1 SGHRS and CDR2 YFSETQ. CDR3 DNA sequence: TGCGCCAGCACTTGGACGCCTGGTGGGGCCAACGTCCTGACTTTC. Its translation is CASTWTPGGANVLTF.

In its sample, this clonotype was seen many times. The J gene is TRBJ2-3, the V gene TRBV6-4, with no clear D. The CDR3 totals 13 residues. Looked up from germline, CDR1 is MRHNA and CDR2 is SNTAGT. Between the trimmed V and J ends, which lost 3 bases and 5 bases, there was a span of 9 bases. CDR3 DNA sequence: TGTGCCAGCAGTGAATCCCCGAAAGATACGCAGTATTTT. Protein product: CASSESPKDTQYF.

In this sample, this clonotype turned up many times. The chain carries TRBV29-1 and TRBJ2-3; no reliable D call. Trimming pared 4 bases from V and 0 bases from J, leaving 5 bases between. The CDR3 extends over 12 amino acids. From germline, CDR1 is SQVTM and CDR2 ANQGSEA. The CDR3 DNA reads as TGCAGCGTTGCTTCCAGCACAGATACGCAGTATTTT. Translating gives CSVASSTDTQYF.

The chain couples TRBV2 to TRBJ1-3; 8 positions agree with TRBD1. The V segment lost 6 bases and the J segment 2 bases; nucleotides outside the gene matches: 3. In germline, CDR1 is SNHLY, CDR2 FYNNEI. This CDR3 region has 14 residues. The CDR3 here is CASSWTGTGNTIYF. The DNA for the CDR3 is TGTGCCAGCAGCTGGACAGGGACTGGAAACACCATATATTTT.

By share, this clonotype ranks as medium-sized. The V and J genes are TRBV7-6 and TRBJ2-1; perhaps TRBD2 as D (6 bases). The CDR3 contains 16 residues. V gave up 5 bases and J gave up 0 bases, with 14 bases separating them. The germline gives CDR1 SGHVS, CDR2 FNYEAQ. The CDR3 sequence is CASSPATGLSYNEQFF. The CDR3, as DNA: TGTGCCAGCAGCCCCGCTACGGGACTCTCCTACAATGAGCAGTTCTTC.

This sequence joins TRBV29-1 and TRBJ2-5, with D possibly TRBD1 on 5 matching bases. The V end was cut by 3 bases, the J end by 2 bases, with 10 bases between. The CDR3 extends over 13 amino acids. From germline, CDR1 is SQVTM and CDR2 ANQGSEA. Written as DNA, the CDR3 is TGCAGCGTTGACAGGGCTAATCAAGAGACCCAGTACTTC. Encoded protein: CSVDRANQETQYF.

This clonotype has a count of ten or more. The chain has TRBV7-9 and TRBJ1-3, with 7 positions matching TRBD1. There are 16 residues in the CDR3. Trimming cost V 3 bases and J 4 bases; bases outside gene matches: 9. Germline CDR1 reads SEHNR; CDR2 reads FQNEAQ (reference sequence). CDR3 amino acids: CASSFAGTEGGNTIYF. The DNA of the CDR3 is TGTGCCAGCAGCTTCGCCGGGACAGAGGGAGGAAACACCATATATTTT. Drawing the rest from reference TRBV7-9 and TRBJ1-3, the complete variable domain is DTGVSQNPRHKITKRGQNVTFRCDPISEHNRLYWYRQTLGQGPEFLTYFQNEAQLEKSRLLSDRFSAERPKGSFSTLEIQRTEQGDSAMYLCASSFAGTEGGNTIYFGEGSWLTVV.

As to this clonotype: A much more abundant neighbour one base away suggests this may be a read error. The chain couples TRBV12-3 or TRBV12-4 to TRBJ1-2; D is unclear. This CDR3 comprises 12 residues. Trimming left V 5 bases short and J 3 bases short, with 7 bases between. The DNA of the CDR3 is TGTGCCAGCAGTGGGTCGGACTATGGCTACACCTTC. It specifies CASSGSDYGYTF.

This clonotype was seen ten or more times. V gene TRBV11-2 combines with J gene TRBJ2-3, with 8 bases fitting TRBD2. The CDR3 is made up of 14 amino acids. CDR1 is SGHAT and CDR2 is FQNNGV in the germline V gene. The J segment lost 2 bases and the V segment lost 5 bases, leaving 3 bases of the junction unmatched. In nucleotides, the CDR3 is TGTGCCAGCAGCGGTAGCGGGACCACAGATACGCAGTATTTT. Protein sequence: CASSGSGTTDTQYF.

In this sample, this clonotype turned up a few times. The V call is TRBV11-3, the J call TRBJ2-5, with D possibly TRBD1 on 6 matching bases. CDR3 length: 14 amino acids. V lost 5 bases and J 4 bases, leaving 14 bases between the germline ends. Germline loops: CDR1 SGHNT, CDR2 YENEEA. The CDR3 sequence: CASSPTGRAETQYF. The CDR3 DNA is TGTGCCAGCAGCCCGACAGGTCGGGCAGAGACCCAGTACTTC. Full variable domain (missing parts from reference TRBV11-3 and TRBJ2-5): EAGVVQSPRYKIIEKKQPVAFWCNPISGHNTLYWYLQNLGQGPELLIRYENEEAVDDSQLPKDRFSAERLKGVDSTLKIQPAELGDSAVYLCASSPTGRAETQYFGPGTRLLVL.

This rearrangement joins TRBV5-4 to TRBJ2-3; D uncertain. Per germline, CDR1 SGHNT and CDR2 YYREEE (reference sequence). The length of the CDR3 is 13 residues. V lost 0 bases, J lost 2 bases, and 4 bases lay in between. The CDR3 here is CASSLENTDTQYF. The CDR3 DNA follows: TGTGCCAGCAGCTTGGAGAACACAGATACGCAGTATTTT.

This clonotype occurred a few times. The chain recombines TRBV18 with TRBJ1-1; D might be TRBD1 (5 bases). The germline CDR1 and CDR2 sequences are KGHSH and LQKENI. With 2 bases removed from V and 10 bases from J, the gap between germline ends came to 14 bases. This CDR3 contains 13 residues. CDR3: CASSPTGDRAAFF. The CDR3 DNA is TGTGCCAGCTCACCAACGGGTGACAGAGCAGCTTTCTTT.

Worth noting for this clonotype: This may be a read error, as it is one base from a much larger clone. The chain employs TRBV10-3 and TRBJ2-3, with 8 positions matching TRBD2. This CDR3 comprises 15 residues. Germline lookup yields CDR1 ENHRY and CDR2 SYGVKD. CDR3 amino acids: CAISKTSGGTDKQYF. The CDR3 DNA reads TGTGCCATCAGCAAAACTAGCGGAGGCACAGATAAGCAGTATTTT.

This chain connects TRBV29-1 to TRBJ1-5, with 7 bases matching TRBD1. V was pared by 6 bases and J by 1 base, with 6 bases of the junction left unmatched. Germline V CDR1 and CDR2: SQVTM, ANQGSEA. The CDR3 sequence is 14 residues long. The CDR3 DNA is TGCAGCGTAGCCACACAGGGGAGCAATCAGCCCCAGCATTTT. Its translation is CSVATQGSNQPQHF.

The sample holds a few counts of this clonotype. This chain joins TRBV2 and TRBJ1-3, with a weak D call TRBD1 (6 bases). Germline CDR1 is SNHLY and CDR2 is FYNNEI. V lost 6 bases to trimming and J lost 4 bases, with 10 bases between them. This CDR3 has 13 residues. CDR3 protein: CASSWTAGNTIYF. CDR3 bases: TGTGCCAGCAGCTGGACAGCGGGAAACACCATATATTTT.

This clonotype was seen more than once but under ten times. The chain joins TRBV10-3 to TRBJ2-3, with a weak D call TRBD1 (6 bases). The CDR3 is made up of 14 amino acids. Germline lookup yields CDR1 ENHRY and CDR2 SYGVKD. The V and J ends lost 0 bases and 8 bases respectively, with 12 bases between them. The CDR3 spells CAISESHEGGTQYF. The CDR3 DNA follows: TGTGCCATCAGTGAGTCGCACGAAGGGGGTACGCAGTATTTT.

This clonotype was counted at least ten times. The V and J genes are TRBV4-3 and TRBJ2-2; D call uncertain. This CDR3 spans 16 amino acids. CDR1 LGHNA and CDR2 YSLEER come from the germline V gene. V lost 0 bases, J lost 0 bases, and 8 bases lay in between. The CDR3 sequence: CASSQEKQPNTGELFF. In DNA form, the CDR3 reads TGCGCCAGCAGCCAAGAGAAACAGCCGAACACCGGGGAGCTGTTTTTT.

V gene TRBV29-1 combines with J gene TRBJ2-7, with a weak D call TRBD2 (5 bases). The germline gives CDR1 SQVTM, CDR2 ANQGSEA. V shed 4 bases and J shed 0 bases, with 10 bases lying between them. The CDR3 spans 13 residues. DNA for the CDR3: TGCAGCGTTGTTGAGGGCAGCTCCTACGAGCAGTACTTC. The encoded protein is CSVVEGSSYEQYF.

This clonotype was seen only a few times. The J gene is TRBJ1-1, the V gene TRBV9; D may be TRBD1 (5 bases). Germline lookup yields CDR1 SGDLS and CDR2 YYNGEE. The CDR3 has 12 amino acids. With 2 bases removed from V and 14 bases from J, the gap between germline ends came to 16 bases. The CDR3 protein is CASSVSGRESFF. The CDR3 DNA reads TGTGCCAGCAGCGTTTCGGGGCGAGAATCCTTCTTT.

This clonotype came up many times. CDR3 sequence: CASSLAGTTYEQYF. In DNA form, the CDR3 reads TGTGCCAGCAGTTTAGCAGGGACGACCTACGAGCAGTACTTC. V usage is TRBV12-3 or TRBV12-4 and J usage is TRBJ2-7, with D perhaps given as TRBD1 or TRBD2 (5 bases each). The CDR3 is 14 residues long. Trimming shortened V by 0 bases and J by 2 bases, and 8 bases separated the two germline ends.

This clonotype came up many times. This chain joins TRBV6-6 and TRBJ1-2, with 8 bases aligning to TRBD1. J gave up 9 bases and V 6 bases, and 15 bases lay outside the gene matches. The CDR3 is 15 amino acids. Germline-derived CDR1 and CDR2 are MNHNY and SVGAGI (reference sequence). The CDR3 loop reads CASSPGTGGYQSYTF. CDR3 sequence (DNA): TGTGCCAGCAGCCCCGGGACAGGAGGGTATCAAAGCTACACCTTC.

Comments on this clonotype: At one boundary the junction diverges from the germline segment, which might be a read error. The rearrangement links TRBV4-2 to TRBJ2-1; 7 positions agree with TRBD2. Germline-derived CDR1 and CDR2 are LGHNA and YNFKEQ. The CDR3 sequence is 15 residues long. The CDR3 bases are TGTGCCAGCGGCCAAGCCCGGGACTATGTCAATGAGCAGTTCTTC. It yields the protein CASGQARDYVNEQFF.

This clonotype was found many times. CDR3 coding DNA: TGCGCCAGCAGCCCTTCGACAGGGGACTATGGCTACACCTTC. It encodes CASSPSTGDYGYTF. The chain joins TRBV4-3 to TRBJ1-2, with 8 nucleotides matching TRBD1. The germline V gene has CDR1 LGHNA and CDR2 YSLEER. The CDR3 has 14 residues. The V segment lost 4 bases and the J segment 3 bases; nucleotides outside the gene matches: 4.

This clonotype was seen more than once but under ten times. The rearrangement joins TRBV7-9 to TRBJ1-1; D unresolved. CDR1 and CDR2 (germline): SEHNR, FQNEAQ (reference sequence). This CDR3 has 14 residues. Trimming removed 3 bases from V and 3 bases from J, with 11 bases in between. The CDR3 spells CASSLAQDHTEAFF. The CDR3 nucleotides read TGTGCCAGCAGCTTGGCCCAGGATCACACTGAAGCTTTCTTT.

This clonotype has at least ten counts. The chain is built from TRBV20-1 and TRBJ2-1; D is undetermined. V was clipped by 1 base and J by 6 bases, with 10 bases between them. CDR1 is DFQATT and CDR2 is SNEGSKA in the germline V gene (reference sequence). CDR3 length: 13 amino acids. The CDR3 nucleotides are TGCAGTGCTAGAGTTATGGACCGCAATGAGCAGTTCTTC. Translating it yields CSARVMDRNEQFF.

The chain is built from TRBV5-1 and TRBJ2-3, with 12 bases that match TRBD1. V was pared by 4 bases and J by 1 base, with 7 bases of the junction left unmatched. This CDR3 has 17 residues. Germline lookup yields CDR1 SGHRS and CDR2 YFSETQ. CDR3 amino acids: CASSAVGTGGGTDTQYF. CDR3 in DNA: TGCGCCAGCAGCGCAGTTGGGACAGGGGGCGGCACAGATACGCAGTATTTT.

This clonotype was seen repeatedly, ten times or more. The V call is TRBV2, the J call TRBJ2-7; TRBD1 might be the D (7 bases). Trimming cost V 5 bases and J 0 bases, with 14 bases left between them. The CDR3 consists of 15 residues. The germline V gene has CDR1 SNHLY and CDR2 FYNNEI. The CDR3 sequence is CASSFEQGGSYEQYF. The CDR3 DNA reads TGTGCCAGCAGTTTCGAGCAGGGGGGCTCCTACGAGCAGTACTTC.